Listed here is a single T cell receptor (beta chain). Its specific antigen is unknown. Base qualities are not at hand, and no much larger clone is one base apart. This sample was included in a study of vaccination and CD4 T cells after COVID-19 (dated by TCRdb to between 2021 and 2024). A note on the overall study: Convalescent patients had a positive SARS-CoV-2 result on nasal swab PCR, and of these patients, about ten had mild disease and one had severe disease. The convalescent cohort included six males and four females, with two Hispanic individuals, seven Caucasians, two Asians and one multiracial person. Two doses of either the Pfizer-BioNTech BNT162b2 vaccine (n=8) or the Moderna mRNA-1273 vaccine (n=2) were administered to participants. Post-COVID blood samples from convalescent patients were collected a median of around 110 days after diagnosis, with a range of about 35 to 161 days. Post-vaccine blood samples were taken a median of about 77 days after the second vaccine dose, with a range of 14 to 241 days. For stimulating the cultures, overlapping spike peptide pools were used, derived from SARS-CoV-2 as well as from the common cold coronaviruses HCoV-NL63, HCoV-OC43 and HCoV-229E. As controls, cultures received a CEFX viral epitope pool (the positive control), an HIV-1 Nef peptide pool (the negative control), or no peptide at all. The spike-specific CD4+ TCR repertoire was compared before and after mRNA vaccination in nine to ten COVID-19 convalescent patients and several infection-naive healthy vaccine recipients. The study at large found these results: In convalescent patients, a median about 86% of post-vaccine SARS-CoV-2-reactive clones were detected only after vaccination, suggesting vaccine-specific priming. Only a relatively small number of convalescent patients were included in the study, and early timepoints following natural infection were not analyzed. Of the vaccine-specific clones in convalescent patients, 304 of 307, or nearly all, reacted only to SARS-CoV-2 spike and did not cross-react with common cold coronaviruses. Although the median number of SARS-CoV-2-reactive clonotypes went up from fewer than 25 after infection to around 39 after vaccination, the increase was not significant.

Library preparation employed PCR. At the Johns Hopkins FTIC core, DNA from the cultured CD4+ T cells underwent TCR sequencing with the Oncomine TCR Beta short-read assay. Genomic DNA was extracted from the cultured CD4+ T cells with the QIAamp micro DNA kit. Oncomine TCR Beta libraries from cultured CD4+ T cells were pooled with unique dual indexes and sequenced on an Illumina iSeq 100. Concerning the study's data processing: Non-productive sequences were filtered out, and CDR3s that did not start with C, did not end with F or W, or were shorter than 7 amino acids were discarded. Antigen-specific clonotypes were identified with the MANAFEST web application by comparing peptide-stimulated wells with reference and other culture wells. For a clone to be called positive, the clone needed an FDR below 0.05, an odds ratio above 5, and a productive frequency above 0.1% in at least two of three replicate wells. A clonotype counted as cross-reactive if it showed significant expansion both in the SARS-CoV-2 spike wells and in at least one common cold coronavirus spike condition. Using R version 3.6.1, CDR3 homology was evaluated through Levenshtein distances (stringdist) along with unrooted phylogenetic trees (ape). TCRdb took the public reads, trimmed them with fastp at Q25, ran MiXCR for clone calling and kept in-frame beta chains. For every CDR3 protein sequence, its rows merge into one entry that carries the most common genes and DNA. In this record, the V and J calls reflect TCRdb's handling and not the investigators' own analysis. The sample yields more than 9,500 distinct CDR3 sequences; around 30% were counted once. 23% of the sample is taken by the ten largest.

The treatment or condition label, read with the paper, signifies: roughly 10-day PBMC culture with coronavirus spike peptide pools or control peptides (ViraFEST assay). The study used the ViraFEST assay, which expanded antigen-specific T cells with peptide pools and then identified expanded clonotypes by TCR sequencing. The convalescent patients' positive SARS-CoV-2 PCR tests were from March to December 2020, which was before the Alpha, Beta and Delta variants emerged in the United States. Each well held about 1.8 million PBMCs cultured with roughly 9.2 ug/ml peptide pools in IMDM containing around 5.5% human AB serum and around 10 IU/ml IL-2. Half of the culture medium was replaced with fresh IL-2-containing medium on days 3 and 7. CD4+ T cells were isolated after approximately 10 days of culture through negative selection using the EasySep CD4+ T cell isolation kit. Ficoll-Paque Plus gradient centrifugation was used to isolate PBMCs from whole blood, and the isolated PBMCs were then either used fresh or cryopreserved at -140C. Each culture condition was generally run in triplicate wells.

Sequencing input: cultured CD4+ T cells from blood. The sequence was collected from a human donor with COVID-19.

CDR3 region: CASRDRGGNTEAFF. The DNA sequence is TGTGCCAGCAGAGACAGGGGAGGGAACACTGAAGCTTTCTTT. Recombination connected TRBV6-2 or TRBV6-3 to TRBJ1-1, with 8 bases in between that match TRBD1. V trim: 6 bases; J trim: 1 base; unmatched bases: 4. The germline V gene supplies CDR1 MNHEY and CDR2 SVGEGT. Counted from cysteine to phenylalanine, this CDR3 has 14 amino acids. Of all the DNA, just the CDR3 is kept, 42 bases in frame from base 1.